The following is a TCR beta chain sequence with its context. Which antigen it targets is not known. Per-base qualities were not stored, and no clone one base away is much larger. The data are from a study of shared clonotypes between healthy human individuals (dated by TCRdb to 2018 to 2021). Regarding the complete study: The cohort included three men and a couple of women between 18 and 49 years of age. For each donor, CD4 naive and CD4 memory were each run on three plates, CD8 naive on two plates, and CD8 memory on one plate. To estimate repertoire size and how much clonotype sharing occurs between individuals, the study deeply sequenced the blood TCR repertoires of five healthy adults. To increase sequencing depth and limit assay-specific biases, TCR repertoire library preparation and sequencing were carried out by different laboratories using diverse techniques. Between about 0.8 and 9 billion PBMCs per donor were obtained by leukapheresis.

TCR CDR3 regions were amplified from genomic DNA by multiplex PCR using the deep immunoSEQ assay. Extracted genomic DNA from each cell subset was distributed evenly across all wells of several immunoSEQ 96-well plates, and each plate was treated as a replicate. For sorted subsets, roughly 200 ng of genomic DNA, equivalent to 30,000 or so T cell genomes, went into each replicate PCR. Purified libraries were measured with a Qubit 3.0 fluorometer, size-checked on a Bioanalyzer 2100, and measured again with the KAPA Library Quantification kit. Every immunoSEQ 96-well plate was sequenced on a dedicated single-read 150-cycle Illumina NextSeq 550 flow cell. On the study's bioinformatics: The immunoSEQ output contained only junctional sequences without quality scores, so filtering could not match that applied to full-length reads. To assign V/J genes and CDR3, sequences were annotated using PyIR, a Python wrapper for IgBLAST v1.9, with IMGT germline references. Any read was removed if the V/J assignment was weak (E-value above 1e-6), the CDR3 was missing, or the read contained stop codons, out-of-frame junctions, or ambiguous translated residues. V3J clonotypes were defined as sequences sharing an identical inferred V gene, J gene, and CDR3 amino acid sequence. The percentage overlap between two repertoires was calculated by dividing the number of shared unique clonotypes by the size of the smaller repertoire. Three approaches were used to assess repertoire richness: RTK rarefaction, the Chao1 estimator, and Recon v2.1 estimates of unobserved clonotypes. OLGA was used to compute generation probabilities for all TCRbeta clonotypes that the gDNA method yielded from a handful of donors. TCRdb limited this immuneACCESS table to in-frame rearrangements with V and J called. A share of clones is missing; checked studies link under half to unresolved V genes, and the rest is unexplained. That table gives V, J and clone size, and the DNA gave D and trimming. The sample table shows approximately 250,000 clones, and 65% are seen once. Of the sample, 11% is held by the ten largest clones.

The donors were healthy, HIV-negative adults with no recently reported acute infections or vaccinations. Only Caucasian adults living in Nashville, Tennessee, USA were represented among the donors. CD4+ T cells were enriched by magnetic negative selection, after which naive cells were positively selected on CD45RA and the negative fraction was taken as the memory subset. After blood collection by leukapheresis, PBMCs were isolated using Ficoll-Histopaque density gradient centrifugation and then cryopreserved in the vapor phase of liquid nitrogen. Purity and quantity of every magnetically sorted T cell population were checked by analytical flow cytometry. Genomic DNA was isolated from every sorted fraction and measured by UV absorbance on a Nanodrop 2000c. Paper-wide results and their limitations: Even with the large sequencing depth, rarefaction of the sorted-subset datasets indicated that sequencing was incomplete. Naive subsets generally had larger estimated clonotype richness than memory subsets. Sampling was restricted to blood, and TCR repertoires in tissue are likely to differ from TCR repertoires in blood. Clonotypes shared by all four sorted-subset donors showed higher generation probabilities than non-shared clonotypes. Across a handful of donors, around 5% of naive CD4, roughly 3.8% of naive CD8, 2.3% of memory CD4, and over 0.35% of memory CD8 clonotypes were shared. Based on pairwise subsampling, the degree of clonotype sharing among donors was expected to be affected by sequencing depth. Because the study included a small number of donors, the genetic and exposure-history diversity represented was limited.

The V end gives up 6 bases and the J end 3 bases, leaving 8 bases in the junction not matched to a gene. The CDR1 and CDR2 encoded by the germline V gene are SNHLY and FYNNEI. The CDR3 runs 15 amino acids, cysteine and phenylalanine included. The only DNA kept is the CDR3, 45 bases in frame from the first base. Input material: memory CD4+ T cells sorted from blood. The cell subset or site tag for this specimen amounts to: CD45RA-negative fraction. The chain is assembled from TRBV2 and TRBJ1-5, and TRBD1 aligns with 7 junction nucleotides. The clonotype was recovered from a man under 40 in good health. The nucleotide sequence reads TGTGCCAGCAGGGTCGGGACAGCATACAATCAGCCCCAGCATTTT. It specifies CASRVGTAYNQPQHF.